This T cell receptor (beta chain) was retrieved from a study of T cell repertoires in cytomegalovirus infection. The study's findings and limits: CMV-specific TCR beta clonotypes restricted by HLA-C dominated the ex vivo response.

Trimming at V came to 4 bases and at J to 2 bases, leaving 6 bases not matched to a gene. CDR1 and CDR2 (germline): WSHSY, SAAADI. CDR3 length: 15 residues. Each CDR3 protein gets one entry after TCRdb re-called the reads with MiXCR. The table shows 750,000 to 900,000 distinct CDR3 sequences, with roughly 28% occurring only once. About this clonotype: Its specificity is unknown.

The input for sequencing was cultured CD8+ T cells from PBMCs, taken from culture after CMV antigen stimulation. The chain couples TRBV10-2 to TRBJ2-3, with 7 bases aligning to TRBD2. This TCR derives from a human donor in good health (CMV status not recorded). Some clones in this sample may be carry-over from other donors' samples. The CDR3 loop reads CASSGGSGVTDTQYF. DNA for the CDR3: TGCGCCAGCAGTGGAGGGAGCGGGGTCACAGATACGCAGTATTTT.